This entry lists 15 T cell receptor beta chains sequenced from one sample in a study of radiotherapy plus CTLA-4 blockade in lung cancer. This table comes from immunoSEQ multiplex PCR, and its TCRdb copy is limited to in-frame clones, with some not included. This sample has approximately 110,000 clones, with more than 65% found just once. Source: peripheral blood, taken from a patient treated with radiotherapy plus ipilimumab. These receptors originate from a human donor with non-small cell lung cancer that progressed on radiotherapy plus ipilimumab. Some clones in this sample may be carry-over from other donors' samples.

This clone was observed a few times. This chain uses TRBV13 with TRBJ2-2; maybe TRBD2 (5 bases). Germline V gives CDR1 PRHDT, CDR2 FYEKMQ (reference sequence). The V end lost 1 base, the J end lost 5 bases, and 8 bases lay between the germline ends. The CDR3 extends over 14 amino acids. The CDR3 nucleotides are TGTGCCAGCAGCTTAGAACTAGTTACCGGGGAGCTGTTTTTT. Its translation: CASSLELVTGELFF.

The chain links TRBV5-6 to TRBJ1-1; tentative D call: TRBD1 (5 bases). V gave up 0 bases and J gave up 6 bases, with 12 bases separating them. The CDR3 is 14 amino acids. Germline CDR1 is SGHDT and CDR2 is YYEEEE. The CDR3 loop is CASSLGLRVSEAFF. The CDR3 DNA sequence: TGTGCCAGCAGCTTGGGCCTCAGGGTGTCTGAAGCTTTCTTT. Full variable domain (remainder filled in from reference TRBV5-6 and TRBJ1-1): DAGVTQSPTHLIKTRGQQVTLRCSPKSGHDTVSWYQQALGQGPQFIFQYYEEEERQRGNFPDRFSGHQFPNYSSELNVNALLLGDSALYLCASSLGLRVSEAFFGQGTRLTVV.

The chain carries TRBV5-1 and TRBJ2-3; 8 bases are a match to TRBD2. Trimming at V came to 3 bases and at J to 2 bases, leaving 2 bases not matched to a gene. Looked up from germline, CDR1 is SGHRS and CDR2 is YFSETQ. This CDR3 comprises 14 residues. CDR3 residues: CASSSGLVTDTQYF. The CDR3 DNA reads TGCGCCAGCAGCTCGGGACTAGTCACAGATACGCAGTATTTT.

J is TRBJ1-2 and V is TRBV5-4, with D maybe TRBD1 (5 bases). This CDR3 comprises 15 residues. In germline, CDR1 is SGHNT, CDR2 YYREEE (reference sequence). Between the trimmed V and J ends, which lost 4 bases and 4 bases, there was a span of 17 bases. The CDR3 spells CASSRGQGTLYGYTF. The CDR3 nucleotides are TGTGCCAGCAGCCGAGGACAAGGGACTCTCTATGGCTACACCTTC.

The gene calls are TRBV7-2 and TRBJ1-2, with D perhaps TRBD1 (5 bases). The CDR3 is made up of 14 amino acids. V lost 4 bases and J lost 7, with 16 bases in between. Germline assignment: CDR1 SGHTA and CDR2 FQGNSA. Here the CDR3 reads CASSSGPEGLGYTF. The CDR3 nucleotides are TGTGCCAGCAGCTCGGGGCCCGAAGGCCTTGGCTACACCTTC. Using reference TRBV7-2 and TRBJ1-2 for the parts outside the CDR3, the full variable domain is GAGVSQSPSNKVTEKGKDVELRCDPISGHTALYWYRQSLGQGLEFLIYFQGNSAPDKSGLPSDRFSAERTGGSVSTLTIQRTQQEDSAVYLCASSSGPEGLGYTFGSGTRLTVV.

This chain uses TRBV30 with TRBJ1-5, with no clear D. The CDR3 is 14 residues long. The ends were cut back, 2 bases at V and 4 bases at J, with 12 bases in the middle. Germline V gene lookup returns CDR1 GTSNPN and CDR2 SVGIG (reference sequence). The CDR3 here is CAWSFSGGNQPQHF. CDR3 sequence (DNA): TGTGCCTGGAGTTTCAGCGGAGGGAATCAGCCCCAGCATTTT. The whole variable domain, remainder taken from reference TRBV30 and TRBJ1-5, is SQTIHQWPATLVQPVGSPLSLECTVEGTSNPNLYWYRQAAGRGLQLLFYSVGIGQISSEVPQNLSASRPQDRQFILSSKKLLLSDSGFYLCAWSFSGGNQPQHFGDGTRLSIL.

This sequence joins TRBV7-9 and TRBJ2-3; the D gene could be TRBD1 or TRBD2 (7 bases each). The CDR3 runs 17 residues. Per the germline V gene, CDR1 is SEHNR and CDR2 is FQNEAQ (reference sequence). Trimming left V 5 bases short and J 4 bases short, with 22 bases between. CDR3 loop: CASSPRGGPGPSDTQYF. DNA for the CDR3: TGTGCCAGCAGCCCCAGGGGGGGGCCGGGCCCATCAGATACGCAGTATTTT.

This clone was counted a few times. This chain links TRBV5-1 with TRBJ1-1; D not resolved. In germline, CDR1 is SGHRS, CDR2 YFSETQ. V lost 2 bases to trimming and J lost 2 bases, with 13 bases between them. The CDR3 contains 15 residues. In DNA, the CDR3 is TGCGCCAGCAGCTTAAGTAGTTGGGGTAACACTGAAGCTTTCTTT. Amino acid sequence: CASSLSSWGNTEAFF.

The V call is TRBV7-9, the J call TRBJ1-4; 7 nucleotides match TRBD1. The germline V gene has CDR1 SEHNR and CDR2 FQNEAQ (reference sequence). The V segment lost 2 bases and the J segment 5 bases; nucleotides outside the gene matches: 5. The CDR3 runs 15 residues. The CDR3 loop is CASSLSPGGNEKLFF. The CDR3, as DNA: TGTGCCAGCAGCTTATCCCCAGGGGGGAATGAAAAACTGTTTTTT.

The V gene is TRBV6-5, the J gene TRBJ1-1, with D unclear. CDR3 size: 12 residues. The V and J ends lost 11 bases and 8 bases respectively, with 18 bases between them. CDR1 is MNHEY, CDR2 SVGAGI, per germline. CDR3 in DNA: TGTGCCTCTTACGCCCAGGCTCGAGAAGCTTTCTTT. This sequence encodes CASYAQAREAFF.

This sequence joins TRBV7-8 and TRBJ2-7; 11 positions agree with TRBD1. V shed 5 bases and J 6 bases; nucleotides not matched to a gene: 15. This CDR3 is 17 amino acids long. Germline CDR1 SGHVS, CDR2 FQNEAQ. The CDR3 DNA follows: TGTGCCAGCAGCAGAACTTGGACAGGGGGCAAGGCTGTCGAGCAGTACTTC. It codes for CASSRTWTGGKAVEQYF. The full variable domain, completed using reference TRBV7-8 and TRBJ2-7, is GAGVSQSPRYKVAKRGQDVALRCDPISGHVSLFWYQQALGQGPEFLTYFQNEAQLDKSGLPSDRFFAERPEGSVSTLKIQRTQQEDSAVYLCASSRTWTGGKAVEQYFGPGTRLTVT.

The genes are TRBV2 and TRBJ1-4; D is uncertain. Germline values: CDR1 SNHLY, CDR2 FYNNEI. The length of the CDR3 is 13 residues. V lost 3 bases to trimming and J lost 7 bases, with 9 bases between them. In DNA, the CDR3 is TGTGCCAGCAGTGAGCAAGTGGGTGAAAAACTGTTTTTT. This gives the protein CASSEQVGEKLFF.

The rearrangement joins TRBV4-3 to TRBJ2-4, with a possible D match to TRBD2 (7 bases). V was cut by 4 bases and J by 4 bases, with 11 bases left in between. Germline V gene lookup returns CDR1 LGHNA and CDR2 YSLEER. The CDR3 spans 14 residues. The CDR3 DNA is TGCGCCAGCAGCCCGGAGGGGGGGAAAAACATTCAGTACTTC. Residues: CASSPEGGKNIQYF.

This clone was seen just once. The rearrangement uses TRBV19 and TRBJ1-1, with 8 bases that match TRBD1. Germline lookup yields CDR1 LNHDA and CDR2 SQIVND (reference sequence). This CDR3 spans 14 amino acids. The trim removed 7 bases at V and 5 bases at J, leaving 9 bases unmatched. This CDR3 reads CASTPRGPGTEAFF. CDR3 DNA sequence: TGTGCCAGTACCCCCAGGGGGCCGGGGACTGAAGCTTTCTTT.

The chain uses TRBV4-3 and TRBJ2-5; tentatively, D is TRBD1 or TRBD2 (5 bases each). Trimming stripped 2 bases from V and 1 base from J, with 11 bases between. There are 15 residues in the CDR3. Germline CDR1 is LGHNA and CDR2 is YSLEER. Written as DNA, the CDR3 is TGCGCCAGCAGCCAACTCCCGGGACCCCAAGAGACCCAGTACTTC. It specifies CASSQLPGPQETQYF.